This T cell receptor (beta chain) stems from a study of blood T cells in healthy people across ages. A J-beta primer mix and a sample-barcoded 5' primer were used in a second PCR of about 7 to 12 cycles. MiXCR, applied by TCRdb to the 5' RACE reads, yields one record per CDR3 protein. The sample contains around 520,000 distinct CDR3 sequences, roughly a quarter of which appear only once. Study-wide findings and caveats: The fall in TCR beta diversity per million T cells was roughly linear with age.

This CDR3 has 13 residues. Between the trimmed V and J ends, which lost 3 bases and 0 bases, there was a span of 9 bases. Germline CDR1 and CDR2: DFQATT and SNEGSKA (reference sequence). This clonotype has more than one count but fewer than ten. Its specificity is unknown. The data also belong to a second study, concerning T cells of mothers and their children.

The TCR comes from a boy aged 2 to 10 in good health. The chain employs TRBV20-1 and TRBJ2-7; TRBD2 might be the D (5 bases). The sequenced sample was blood. CDR3 in amino acids: CSARAGGSYEQYF. In DNA, the CDR3 is TGCAGTGCTAGGGCCGGAGGCTCCTACGAGCAGTACTTC.